This paragraph covers one TCR beta chain sequence. This entry comes from a study of CD8+CD57+ T cells in acquired aplastic anemia. Genomic DNA served as template for TCR beta VDJ and CDR3 profiling. In TCRdb, the reads were re-called with MiXCR into one record per CDR3 protein. Among 150,000 to 200,000 distinct CDR3 sequences listed, 40% to 50% were seen once. The sample was sorted CD4+, CD8+, or CD8+CD57+ T cells (not recorded which) from PBMCs. This receptor was taken from a human donor in good health.

Here the CDR3 DNA reads TGTGCCAGCACGGAGGCCCTGGAGCTGTTTTTT. Translated: CASTEALELFF. The V call is TRBV2, the J call TRBJ2-2; the D gene is possibly TRBD2 (5 bases). Trimming shortened V by 7 bases and J by 10 bases, and 10 bases separated the two germline ends. The CDR3 is 11 amino acids. Germline lookup yields CDR1 SNHLY and CDR2 FYNNEI.